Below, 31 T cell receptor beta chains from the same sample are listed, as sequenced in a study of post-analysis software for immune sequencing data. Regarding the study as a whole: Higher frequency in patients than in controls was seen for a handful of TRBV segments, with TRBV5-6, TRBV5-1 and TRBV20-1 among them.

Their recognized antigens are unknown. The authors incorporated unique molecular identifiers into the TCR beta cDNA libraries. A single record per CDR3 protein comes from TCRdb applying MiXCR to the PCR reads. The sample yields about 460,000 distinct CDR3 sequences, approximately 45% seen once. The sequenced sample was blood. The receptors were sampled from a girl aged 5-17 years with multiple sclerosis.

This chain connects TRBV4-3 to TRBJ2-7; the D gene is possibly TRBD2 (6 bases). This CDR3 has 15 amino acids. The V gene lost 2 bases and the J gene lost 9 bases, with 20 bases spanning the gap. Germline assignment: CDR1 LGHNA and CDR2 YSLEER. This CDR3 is CASSQRVGGGSGQYF. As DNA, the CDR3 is TGCGCCAGCAGCCAACGGGTGGGAGGTGGGTCGGGGCAGTACTTC.

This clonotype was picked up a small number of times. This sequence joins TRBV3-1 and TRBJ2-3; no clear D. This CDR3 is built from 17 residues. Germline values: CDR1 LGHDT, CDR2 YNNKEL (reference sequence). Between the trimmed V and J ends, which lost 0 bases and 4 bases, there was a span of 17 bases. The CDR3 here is CASSQELPSVGADTQYF. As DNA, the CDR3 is TGTGCCAGCAGCCAAGAACTTCCCTCGGTTGGGGCAGATACGCAGTATTTT.

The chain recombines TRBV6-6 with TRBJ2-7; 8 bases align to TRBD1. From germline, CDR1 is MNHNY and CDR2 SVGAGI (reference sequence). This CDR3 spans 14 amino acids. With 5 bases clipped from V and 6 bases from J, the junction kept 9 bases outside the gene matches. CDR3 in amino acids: CASSRAGGFGEQYF. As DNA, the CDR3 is TGTGCCAGCAGTAGGGCAGGGGGCTTCGGCGAGCAGTACTTC.

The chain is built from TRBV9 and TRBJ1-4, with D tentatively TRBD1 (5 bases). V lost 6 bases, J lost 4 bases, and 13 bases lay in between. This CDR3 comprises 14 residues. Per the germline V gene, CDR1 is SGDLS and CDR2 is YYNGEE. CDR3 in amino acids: CASNDGTLNEKLFF. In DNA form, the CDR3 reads TGTGCCAGCAACGACGGGACGCTTAATGAAAAACTGTTTTTT. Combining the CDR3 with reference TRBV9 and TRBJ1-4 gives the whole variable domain DSGVTQTPKHLITATGQRVTLRCSPRSGDLSVYWYQQSLDQGLQFLIQYYNGEERAKGNILERFSAQQFPDLHSELNLSSLELGDSALYFCASNDGTLNEKLFFGSGTQLSVL.

The CDR3 reads CASSPSSVWSYNEQFF. DNA for the CDR3: TGTGCCAGCAGCCCATCCTCTGTCTGGTCCTACAATGAGCAGTTCTTC. The chain recombines TRBV11-2 with TRBJ2-1; no reliable D call. The germline V and J ends were trimmed by 5 bases and 1 base, with 15 bases remaining between them. CDR1 and CDR2 from the germline V gene are SGHAT and FQNNGV. This CDR3 contains 16 residues. Full variable domain (outside the CDR3, taken from reference TRBV11-2 and TRBJ2-1): EAGVAQSPRYKIIEKRQSVAFWCNPISGHATLYWYQQILGQGPKLLIQFQNNGVVDDSQLPKDRFSAERLKGVDSTLKIQPAKLEDSAVYLCASSPSSVWSYNEQFFGPGTRLTVL.

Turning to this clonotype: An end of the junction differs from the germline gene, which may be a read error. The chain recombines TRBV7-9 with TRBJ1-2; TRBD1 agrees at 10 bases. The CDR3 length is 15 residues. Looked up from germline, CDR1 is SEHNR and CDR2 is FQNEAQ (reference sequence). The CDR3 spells CASSLDRGQNYGCTF. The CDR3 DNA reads TGTGCCAGCAGCCTCGACAGGGGGCAGAACTATGGCTGCACCTTC.

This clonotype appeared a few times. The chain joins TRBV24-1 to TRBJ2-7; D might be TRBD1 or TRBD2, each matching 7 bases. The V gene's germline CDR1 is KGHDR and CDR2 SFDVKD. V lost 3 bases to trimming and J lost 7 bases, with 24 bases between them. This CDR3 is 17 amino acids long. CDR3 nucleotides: TGTGCCACCAGTGATAATAACGGCGACCAGGGGGGGGTGGAGCAGTACTTC. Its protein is CATSDNNGDQGGVEQYF.

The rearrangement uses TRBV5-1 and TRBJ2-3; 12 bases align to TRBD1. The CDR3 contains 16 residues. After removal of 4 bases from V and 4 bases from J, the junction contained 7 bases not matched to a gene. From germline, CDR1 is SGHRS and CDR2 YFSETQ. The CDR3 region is CASSLEGQGAADTQYF. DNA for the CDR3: TGCGCCAGCAGCCTAGAGGGACAGGGGGCCGCAGATACGCAGTATTTT.

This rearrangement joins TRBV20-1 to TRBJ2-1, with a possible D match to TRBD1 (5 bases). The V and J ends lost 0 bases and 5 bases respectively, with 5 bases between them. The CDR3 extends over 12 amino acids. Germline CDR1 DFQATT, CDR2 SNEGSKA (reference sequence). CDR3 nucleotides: TGCAGTGCTAGAGAAGGGGACAATGAGCAGTTCTTC. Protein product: CSAREGDNEQFF.

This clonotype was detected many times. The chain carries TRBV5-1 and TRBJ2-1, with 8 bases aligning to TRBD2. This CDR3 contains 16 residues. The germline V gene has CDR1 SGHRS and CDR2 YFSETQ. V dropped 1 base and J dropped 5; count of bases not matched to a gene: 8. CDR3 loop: CASSLSAGGRHNEQFF. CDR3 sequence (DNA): TGCGCCAGCAGCTTGTCGGCGGGAGGAAGGCACAATGAGCAGTTCTTC.

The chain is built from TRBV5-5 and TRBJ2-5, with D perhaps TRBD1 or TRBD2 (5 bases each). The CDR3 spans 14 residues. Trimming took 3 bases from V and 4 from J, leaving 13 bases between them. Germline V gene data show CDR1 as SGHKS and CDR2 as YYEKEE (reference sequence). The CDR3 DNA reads TGTGCCAGCAGCTCTCAGGGAGATGGAGAGACCCAGTACTTC. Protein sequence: CASSSQGDGETQYF.

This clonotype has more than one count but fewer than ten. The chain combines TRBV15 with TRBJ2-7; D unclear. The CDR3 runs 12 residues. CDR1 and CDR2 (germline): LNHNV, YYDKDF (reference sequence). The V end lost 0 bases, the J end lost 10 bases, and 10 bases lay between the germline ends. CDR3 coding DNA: TGTGCCACCAGCAGAGAAGGGAATCGCCAGTACTTC. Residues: CATSREGNRQYF.

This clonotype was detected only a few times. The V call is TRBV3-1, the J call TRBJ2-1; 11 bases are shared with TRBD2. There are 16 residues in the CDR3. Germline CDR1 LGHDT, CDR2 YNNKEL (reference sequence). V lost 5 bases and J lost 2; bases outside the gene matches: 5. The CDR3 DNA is TGTGCCAGCAGCGACCGGACTAGCGGGCCCTACAATGAGCAGTTCTTC. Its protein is CASSDRTSGPYNEQFF.

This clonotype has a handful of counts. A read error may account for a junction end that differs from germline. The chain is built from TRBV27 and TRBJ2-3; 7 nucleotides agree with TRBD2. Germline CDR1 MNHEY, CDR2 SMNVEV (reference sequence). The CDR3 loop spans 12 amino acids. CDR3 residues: CASSGNTDTQYF. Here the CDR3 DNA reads TGCGCCAGCAGCGGGAACACAGATACGCAGTATTTT.

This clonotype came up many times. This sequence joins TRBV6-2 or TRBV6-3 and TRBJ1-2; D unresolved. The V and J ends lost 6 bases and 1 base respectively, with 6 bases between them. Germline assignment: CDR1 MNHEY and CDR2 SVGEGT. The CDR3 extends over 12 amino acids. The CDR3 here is CASRTGNYGYTF. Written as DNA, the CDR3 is TGTGCCAGCAGGACGGGTAACTATGGCTACACCTTC.

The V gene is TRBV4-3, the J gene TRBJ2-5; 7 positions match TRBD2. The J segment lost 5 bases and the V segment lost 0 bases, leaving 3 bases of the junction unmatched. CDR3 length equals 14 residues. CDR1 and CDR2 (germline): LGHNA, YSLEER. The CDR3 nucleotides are TGCGCCAGCAGCCAAGATTGGGGGGGGGAGACCCAGTACTTC. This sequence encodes CASSQDWGGETQYF.

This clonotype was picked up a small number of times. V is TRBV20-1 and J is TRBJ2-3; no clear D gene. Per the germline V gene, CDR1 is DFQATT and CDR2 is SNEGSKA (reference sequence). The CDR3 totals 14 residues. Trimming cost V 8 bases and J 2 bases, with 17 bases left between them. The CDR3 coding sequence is TGCAGTAGATATATCTCGACGATCACAGATACGCAGTATTTT. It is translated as CSRYISTITDTQYF.

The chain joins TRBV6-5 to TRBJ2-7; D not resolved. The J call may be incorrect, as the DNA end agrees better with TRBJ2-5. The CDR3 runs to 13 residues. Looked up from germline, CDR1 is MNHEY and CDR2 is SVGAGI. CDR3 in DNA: TGTGCCAGCAGTTATGGCAGACAAGAGACCCAGTACTTC. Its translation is CASSYGRQETQYF.

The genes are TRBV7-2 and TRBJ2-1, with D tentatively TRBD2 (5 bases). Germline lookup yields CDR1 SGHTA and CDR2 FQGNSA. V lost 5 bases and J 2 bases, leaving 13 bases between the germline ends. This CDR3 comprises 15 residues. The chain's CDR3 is CASSPSGGPYNEQFF. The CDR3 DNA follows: TGTGCCAGCAGCCCATCAGGCGGGCCCTACAATGAGCAGTTCTTC.

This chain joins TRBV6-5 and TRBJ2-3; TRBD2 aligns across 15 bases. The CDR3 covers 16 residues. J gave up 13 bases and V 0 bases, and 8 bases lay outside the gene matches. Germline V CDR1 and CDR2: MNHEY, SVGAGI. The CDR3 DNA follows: TGTGCCAGCAGTTACTCGAGTTCCGGGACTAGCGGGAGGAAGTATTTT. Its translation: CASSYSSSGTSGRKYF.

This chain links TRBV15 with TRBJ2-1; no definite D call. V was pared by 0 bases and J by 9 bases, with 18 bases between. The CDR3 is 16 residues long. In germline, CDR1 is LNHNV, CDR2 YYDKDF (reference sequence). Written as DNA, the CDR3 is TGTGCCACCAGCAGAGAGCCCCTTTGGGGATCTGCTGAGCAGTTCTTC. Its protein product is CATSREPLWGSAEQFF.

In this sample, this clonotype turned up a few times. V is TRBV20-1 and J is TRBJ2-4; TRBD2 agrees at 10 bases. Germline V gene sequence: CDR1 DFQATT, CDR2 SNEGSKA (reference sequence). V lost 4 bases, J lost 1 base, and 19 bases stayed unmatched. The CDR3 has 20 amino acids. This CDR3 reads CSATYLGLAVQGMAKNIQYF. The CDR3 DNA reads TGCAGTGCTACCTACCTCGGACTAGCGGTTCAAGGGATGGCCAAAAACATTCAGTACTTC.

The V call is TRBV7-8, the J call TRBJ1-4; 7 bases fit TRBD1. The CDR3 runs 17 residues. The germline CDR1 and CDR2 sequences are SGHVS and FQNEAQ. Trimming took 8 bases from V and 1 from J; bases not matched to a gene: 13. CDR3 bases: TGTGCCAGCGGACTTAGGACAGGTTCAGGAACTAATGAAAAACTGTTTTTT. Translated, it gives CASGLRTGSGTNEKLFF. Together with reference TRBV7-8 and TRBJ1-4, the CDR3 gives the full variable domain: GAGVSQSPRYKVAKRGQDVALRCDPISGHVSLFWYQQALGQGPEFLTYFQNEAQLDKSGLPSDRFFAERPEGSVSTLKIQRTQQEDSAVYLCASGLRTGSGTNEKLFFGSGTQLSVL.

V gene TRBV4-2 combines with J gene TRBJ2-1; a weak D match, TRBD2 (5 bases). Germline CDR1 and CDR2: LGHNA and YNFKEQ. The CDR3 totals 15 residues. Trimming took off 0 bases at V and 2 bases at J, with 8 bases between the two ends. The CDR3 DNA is TGTGCCAGCAGCCAAGACGGGAATGCCTACAATGAGCAGTTCTTC. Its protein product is CASSQDGNAYNEQFF.

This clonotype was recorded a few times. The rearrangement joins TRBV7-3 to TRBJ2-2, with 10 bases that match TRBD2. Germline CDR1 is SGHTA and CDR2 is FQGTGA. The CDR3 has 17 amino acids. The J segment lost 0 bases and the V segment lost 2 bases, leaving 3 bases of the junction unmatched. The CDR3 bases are TGTGCCAGCAGCTTATCAGCGGGAGGGCCGAACACCGGGGAGCTGTTTTTT. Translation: CASSLSAGGPNTGELFF.

Here the CDR3 DNA reads TGTGCCACCAGCTACCTTTCCAATAGCAATCAGCCCCAGCATTTT. As protein: CATSYLSNSNQPQHF. The rearrangement uses TRBV15 and TRBJ1-5; no definite D call. Germline V CDR1 and CDR2: LNHNV, YYDKDF (reference sequence). The CDR3 covers 15 residues. The V and J ends lost 5 bases and 0 bases respectively, with 11 bases between them.

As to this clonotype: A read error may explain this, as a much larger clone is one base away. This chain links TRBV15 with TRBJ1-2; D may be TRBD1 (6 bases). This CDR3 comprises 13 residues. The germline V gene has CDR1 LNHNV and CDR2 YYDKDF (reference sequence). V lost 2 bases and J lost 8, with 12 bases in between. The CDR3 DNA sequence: TGTGCCACCAGCAGACACGGGGGGCACGGCTACACCTTC. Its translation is CATSRHGGHGYTF. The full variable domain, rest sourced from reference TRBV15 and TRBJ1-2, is DAMVIQNPRYQVTQFGKPVTLSCSQTLNHNVMYWYQQKSSQAPKLLFHYYDKDFNNEADTPDNFQSRRPNTSFCFLDIRSPGLGDTAMYLCATSRHGGHGYTFGSGTRLTVV.

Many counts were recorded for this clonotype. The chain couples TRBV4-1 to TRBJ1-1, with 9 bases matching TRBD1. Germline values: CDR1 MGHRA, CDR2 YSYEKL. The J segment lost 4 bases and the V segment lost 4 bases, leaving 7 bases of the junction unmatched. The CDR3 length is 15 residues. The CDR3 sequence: CASSRDRGFSTEAFF. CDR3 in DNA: TGCGCCAGCAGCCGTGACAGGGGGTTTTCCACTGAAGCTTTCTTT.

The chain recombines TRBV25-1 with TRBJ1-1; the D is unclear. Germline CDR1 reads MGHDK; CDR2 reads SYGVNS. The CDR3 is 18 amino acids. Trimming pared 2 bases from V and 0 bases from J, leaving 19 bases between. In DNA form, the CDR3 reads TGTGCCAGCAGTGAACCTACCCTCGCCAGCCTCATGAACACTGAAGCTTTCTTT. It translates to CASSEPTLASLMNTEAFF. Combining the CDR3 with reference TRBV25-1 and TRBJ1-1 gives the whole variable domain EADIYQTPRYLVIGTGKKITLECSQTMGHDKMYWYQQDPGMELHLIHYSYGVNSTEKGDLSSESTVSRIRTEHFPLTLESARPSHTSQYLCASSEPTLASLMNTEAFFGQGTRLTVV.

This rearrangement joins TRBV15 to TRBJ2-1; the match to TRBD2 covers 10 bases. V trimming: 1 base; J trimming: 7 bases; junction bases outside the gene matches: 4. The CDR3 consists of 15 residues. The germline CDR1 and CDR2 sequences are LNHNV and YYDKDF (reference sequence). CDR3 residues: CATSRVLAGSNEQFF. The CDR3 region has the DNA TGTGCCACCAGCAGAGTACTAGCGGGATCGAATGAGCAGTTCTTC.

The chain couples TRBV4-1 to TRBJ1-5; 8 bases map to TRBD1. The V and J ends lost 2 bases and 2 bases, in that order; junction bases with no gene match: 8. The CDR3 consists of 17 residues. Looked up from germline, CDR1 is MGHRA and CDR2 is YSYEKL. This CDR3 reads CASSQHQGASGNQPQHF. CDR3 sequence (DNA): TGCGCCAGCAGCCAACATCAGGGGGCGTCGGGCAATCAGCCCCAGCATTTT.